What follows are 19 T cell receptor beta chains derived from one specimen sequenced in a study of CD8 T cells in ankylosing spondylitis. MiXCR was run by TCRdb on the 5' RACE reads, yielding one entry per CDR3 protein. The data contain just over 300,000 distinct CDR3 sequences, less than 25% of them singletons. Input material: blood, either unsorted or a sorted T cell fraction (not recorded which). The receptor set was obtained from a female donor with ankylosing spondylitis or in good health (not recorded which).

The V call is TRBV3-1, the J call TRBJ2-7, with D possibly being TRBD2 (5 bases). Germline CDR1 reads LGHDT; CDR2 reads YNNKEL (reference sequence). The V end was cut by 4 bases, the J end by 5 bases, with 21 bases between. The CDR3 covers 16 residues. CDR3 protein: CASSLADGGAGDEQYF. CDR3 in DNA: TGTGCCAGCAGCCTAGCCGACGGAGGTGCGGGTGACGAGCAGTACTTC.

The V call is TRBV21-1, the J call TRBJ2-7; TRBD2 is the table's D call, not checked against the DNA. TRBV21-1 is described as a pseudogene. The CDR3 consists of 17 residues. Here the CDR3 DNA reads TGTGCCAGCAGCTCATCTCCCAGGCACCATCGCTCCTACGAGCAGTACTTC. As protein: CASSSSPRHHRSYEQYF.

This clonotype was seen a few times. The chain couples TRBV19 to TRBJ1-4, with D possibly matching TRBD1 (5 bases). This CDR3 has 15 residues. CDR1 LNHDA and CDR2 SQIVND come from the germline V gene (reference sequence). V lost 3 bases and J lost 5, with 13 bases in between. The CDR3: CASSIPFRGNEKLFF. Written as DNA, the CDR3 is TGTGCCAGTAGTATCCCCTTCCGGGGGAATGAAAAACTGTTTTTT. Filled out from reference TRBV19 and TRBJ1-4, the complete variable domain reads DGGITQSPKYLFRKEGQNVTLSCEQNLNHDAMYWYRQDPGQGLRLIYYSQIVNDFQKGDIAEGYSVSREKKESFPLTVTSAQKNPTAFYLCASSIPFRGNEKLFFGSGTQLSVL.

This clonotype was seen only a few times. The rearrangement joins TRBV11-2 to TRBJ2-6; TRBD1 matches at 11 bases. J gave up 3 bases and V 4 bases, and 11 bases lay outside the gene matches. This CDR3 has 19 residues. Germline lookup yields CDR1 SGHAT and CDR2 FQNNGV. The CDR3 DNA reads TGTGCCAGCAGCTCTGCCGGGACAGGGGGGACTAGTGGGGCCAACGTCCTGACTTTC. This translates into CASSSAGTGGTSGANVLTF.

This clonotype has more than one count but fewer than ten. The chain uses TRBV20-1 and TRBJ2-1, with 11 bases fitting TRBD2. The CDR3 sequence is 14 residues long. The germline gives CDR1 DFQATT, CDR2 SNEGSKA (reference sequence). The ends lost 2 bases at V and 8 bases at J; junction bases unmatched: 5. CDR3 loop: CSARSPTSGDEQFF. CDR3 nucleotide sequence: TGCAGTGCTAGATCCCCGACTAGCGGGGATGAGCAGTTCTTC.

This chain uses TRBV20-1 with TRBJ2-7; 7 positions match TRBD2. The CDR3 contains 13 residues. With V trimmed by 3 bases and J by 0 bases, 2 bases remained unmatched. From germline, CDR1 is DFQATT and CDR2 SNEGSKA (reference sequence). For the CDR3, the DNA is TGCAGTGCTAGTGGCGGGAGCTCCTACGAGCAGTACTTC. Protein sequence: CSASGGSSYEQYF.

The chain combines TRBV12-3 or TRBV12-4 with TRBJ2-1; no clear D. V lost 5 bases, J lost 9 bases, and 11 bases lay in between. The CDR3 is made up of 12 amino acids. CDR3 nucleotide sequence: TGTGCCAGCAGTCCCCCCGGATCTGAGCAGTTCTTC. Its protein is CASSPPGSEQFF.

In its sample, this clonotype was seen a few times. This chain links TRBV5-6 with TRBJ2-5; D is undetermined. In germline, CDR1 is SGHDT, CDR2 YYEEEE. The CDR3 length is 13 residues. V lost 2 bases, J lost 1 base, and 6 bases lay in between. The CDR3 DNA is TGTGCCAGCAGCTTCGACCTCCAAGAGACCCAGTACTTC. Amino acids: CASSFDLQETQYF.

The rearrangement joins TRBV6-2 or TRBV6-3 to TRBJ1-5; D is undetermined. Trimming cost V 6 bases and J 4 bases, with 10 bases left between them. The CDR3 consists of 13 residues. CDR1 and CDR2 (germline): MNHEY, SVGEGT. The CDR3 sequence is CASSRSGNQPQHF. CDR3 nucleotide sequence: TGTGCCAGCAGCCGAAGCGGTAATCAGCCCCAGCATTTT.

With respect to this clonotype: The junction shows a germline mismatch at one end, possibly a read error. The chain has TRBV27 and TRBJ1-1, with a possible D match to TRBD1 (6 bases). The CDR3 length is 13 residues. CDR1 is MNHEY and CDR2 is SMNVEV in the germline V gene (reference sequence). As DNA, the CDR3 is TGTGCCAGCAGCCAAAGGGGGTTGGGCGGCGTAGAATTT. Amino acids: CASSQRGLGGVEF.

The chain carries TRBV9 and TRBJ1-5, with a tentative D call TRBD1 (5 bases). The V end was cut by 0 bases, the J end by 5 bases, with 12 bases between. The germline V gene encodes CDR1 SGDLS and CDR2 YYNGEE. The CDR3 extends over 15 amino acids. The CDR3 DNA follows: TGTGCCAGCAGCGTAGCTTCAGGGATGGATCAGCCCCAGCATTTT. Translating it yields CASSVASGMDQPQHF.

This clonotype was seen more than once but under ten times. The chain employs TRBV10-3 and TRBJ1-3; 8 nucleotides agree with TRBD1. This CDR3 is 14 amino acids long. V shed 6 bases, J shed 2 bases, and the junction held 3 bases outside the gene matches. Germline V gene lookup returns CDR1 ENHRY and CDR2 SYGVKD. The CDR3 nucleotides are TGTGCCATCAGAACGACAGGGGCTGGAAACACCATATATTTT. As protein: CAIRTTGAGNTIYF.

This clonotype was observed at least ten times. The chain joins TRBV28 to TRBJ2-1; tentatively, D is TRBD1 (6 bases). Germline V gene lookup returns CDR1 MDHEN and CDR2 SYDVKM. The CDR3 extends over 16 amino acids. With 5 bases removed from V and 5 bases from J, the gap between germline ends came to 19 bases. The CDR3 loop is CASSPTLAGTHNEQFF. As DNA, the CDR3 is TGTGCCAGCAGTCCAACCCTAGCCGGGACACACAATGAGCAGTTCTTC.

CDR3 loop: CASSPSPETQYF. The DNA of the CDR3 is TGTGCCAGCAGTCCCTCCCCAGAGACCCAGTACTTC. The rearrangement links TRBV2 to TRBJ2-5; D uncertain. The CDR3 spans 12 residues. V was cut by 5 bases and J by 4 bases, with 8 bases left in between. The germline CDR1 and CDR2 sequences are SNHLY and FYNNEI. The full variable domain, with the rest looked up from reference TRBV2 and TRBJ2-5, is EPEVTQTPSHQVTQMGQEVILRCVPISNHLYFYWYRQILGQKVEFLVSFYNNEISEKSEIFDDQFSVERPDGSNFTLKIRSTKLEDSAMYFCASSPSPETQYFGPGTRLLVL.

This clonotype was seen only a few times. This sequence joins TRBV18 and TRBJ2-1; tentative D call: TRBD2 (5 bases). Germline CDR1 is KGHSH and CDR2 is LQKENI. V lost 0 bases and J 7 bases, leaving 13 bases between the germline ends. This CDR3 region has 15 residues. The CDR3 DNA sequence: TGTGCCAGCTCACCACCAATCGGGGTCGGGAATGAGCAGTTCTTC. Protein sequence: CASSPPIGVGNEQFF.

This clonotype was seen more than once but under ten times. The chain combines TRBV27 with TRBJ1-2; D is unclear. CDR3 length equals 13 residues. Trimming shortened V by 10 bases and J by 4 bases, and 16 bases separated the two germline ends. The germline gives CDR1 MNHEY, CDR2 SMNVEV (reference sequence). CDR3 sequence (DNA): TGTGCCACCAACAGACCAGGACCCTATGGCTACACCTTC. Translation gives CATNRPGPYGYTF.

This clonotype was counted ten times or more. The gene calls are TRBV29-1 and TRBJ1-1; 8 bases map to TRBD1. V was clipped by 4 bases and J by 1 base; unmatched bases: 5. Germline V gives CDR1 SQVTM, CDR2 ANQGSEA. The CDR3 contains 14 residues. In nucleotides, the CDR3 is TGCAGCGTTGCCCCAGGGGGCGGGAACACTGAAGCTTTCTTT. This codes for CSVAPGGGNTEAFF.

The chain has TRBV20-1 and TRBJ2-1, with unresolved D. V gave up 3 bases and J gave up 7 bases, with 28 bases separating them. Per germline, CDR1 DFQATT and CDR2 SNEGSKA (reference sequence). This CDR3 is 18 amino acids long. CDR3 sequence: CSARDLGKTGPGRNEQFF. The DNA for the CDR3 is TGCAGTGCTAGGGATCTAGGAAAGACGGGCCCCGGTAGAAATGAGCAGTTCTTC.

The V gene is TRBV28, the J gene TRBJ2-7, with D possibly being TRBD1 or TRBD2 (5 bases each). V shed 2 bases and J shed 2 bases, with 10 bases lying between them. Looked up from germline, CDR1 is MDHEN and CDR2 is SYDVKM. This CDR3 has 14 amino acids. The CDR3 sequence is CASSLRGPTYEQYF. DNA for the CDR3: TGTGCCAGCAGTTTACGGGGACCTACCTACGAGCAGTACTTC.